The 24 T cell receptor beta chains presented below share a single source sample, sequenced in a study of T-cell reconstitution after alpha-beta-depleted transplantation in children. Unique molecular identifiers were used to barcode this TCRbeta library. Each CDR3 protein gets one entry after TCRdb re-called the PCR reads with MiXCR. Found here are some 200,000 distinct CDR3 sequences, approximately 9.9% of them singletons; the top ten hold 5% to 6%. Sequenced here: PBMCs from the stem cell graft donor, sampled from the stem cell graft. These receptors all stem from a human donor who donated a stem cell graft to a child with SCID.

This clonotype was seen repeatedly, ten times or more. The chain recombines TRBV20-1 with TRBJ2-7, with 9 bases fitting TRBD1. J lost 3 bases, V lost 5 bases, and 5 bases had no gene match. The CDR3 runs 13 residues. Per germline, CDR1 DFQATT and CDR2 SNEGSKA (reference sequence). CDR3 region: CSAPGQGNYEQYF. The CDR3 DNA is TGCAGTGCTCCGGGACAGGGTAACTACGAGCAGTACTTC.

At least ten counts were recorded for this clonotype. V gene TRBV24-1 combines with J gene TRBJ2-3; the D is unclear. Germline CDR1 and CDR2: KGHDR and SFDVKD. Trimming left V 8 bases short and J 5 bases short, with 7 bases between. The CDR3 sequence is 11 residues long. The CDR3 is CATTDGDTQYF. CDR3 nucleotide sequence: TGTGCCACCACGGACGGAGATACGCAGTATTTT.

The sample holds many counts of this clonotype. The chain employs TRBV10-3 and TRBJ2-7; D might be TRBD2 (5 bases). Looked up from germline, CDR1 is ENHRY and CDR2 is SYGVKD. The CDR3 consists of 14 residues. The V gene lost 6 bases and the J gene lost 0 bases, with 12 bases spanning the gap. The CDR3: CAISPPGDSYEQYF. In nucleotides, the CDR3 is TGTGCCATCAGCCCCCCCGGGGACTCCTACGAGCAGTACTTC.

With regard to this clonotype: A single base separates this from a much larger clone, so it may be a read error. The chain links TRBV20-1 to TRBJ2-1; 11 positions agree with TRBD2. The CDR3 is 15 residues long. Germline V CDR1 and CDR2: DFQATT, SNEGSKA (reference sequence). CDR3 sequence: CNASSLAGGYNEQFF. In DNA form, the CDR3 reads TGCAATGCCTCCTCCTTAGCGGGGGGGTACAATGAGCAGTTCTTC.

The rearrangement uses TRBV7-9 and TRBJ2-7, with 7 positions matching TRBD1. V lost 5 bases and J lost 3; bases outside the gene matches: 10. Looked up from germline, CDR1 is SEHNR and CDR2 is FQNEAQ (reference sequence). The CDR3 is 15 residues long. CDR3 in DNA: TGTGCCAGCAGCCTTCCCCTTGGACAGGTCTACGAGCAGTACTTC. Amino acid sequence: CASSLPLGQVYEQYF.

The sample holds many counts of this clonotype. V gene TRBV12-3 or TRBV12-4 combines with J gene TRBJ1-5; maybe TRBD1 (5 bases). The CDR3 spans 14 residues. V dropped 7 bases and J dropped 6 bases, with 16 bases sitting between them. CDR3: CASTEGGAGQPQHF. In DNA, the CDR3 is TGTGCCAGCACCGAGGGAGGGGCGGGTCAGCCCCAGCATTTT.

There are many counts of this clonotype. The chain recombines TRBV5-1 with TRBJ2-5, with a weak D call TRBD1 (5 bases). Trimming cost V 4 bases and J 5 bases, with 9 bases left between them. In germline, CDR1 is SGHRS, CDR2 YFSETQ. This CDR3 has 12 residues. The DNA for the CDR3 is TGCGCCAGCAGCACAGGCTGGGAGACCCAGTACTTC. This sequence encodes CASSTGWETQYF.

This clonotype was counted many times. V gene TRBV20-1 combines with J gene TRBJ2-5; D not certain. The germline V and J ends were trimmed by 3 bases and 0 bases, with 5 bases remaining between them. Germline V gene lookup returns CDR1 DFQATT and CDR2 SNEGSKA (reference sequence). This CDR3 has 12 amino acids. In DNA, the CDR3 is TGCAGTGCTAGCCCGGACCAAGAGACCCAGTACTTC. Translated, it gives CSASPDQETQYF.

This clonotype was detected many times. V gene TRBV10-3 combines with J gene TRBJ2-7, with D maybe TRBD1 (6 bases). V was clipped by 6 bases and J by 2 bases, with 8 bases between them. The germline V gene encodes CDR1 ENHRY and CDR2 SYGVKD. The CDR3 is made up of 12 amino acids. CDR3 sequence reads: CAIRQGPYEQYF. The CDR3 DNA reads TGTGCCATCAGACAGGGACCCTACGAGCAGTACTTC.

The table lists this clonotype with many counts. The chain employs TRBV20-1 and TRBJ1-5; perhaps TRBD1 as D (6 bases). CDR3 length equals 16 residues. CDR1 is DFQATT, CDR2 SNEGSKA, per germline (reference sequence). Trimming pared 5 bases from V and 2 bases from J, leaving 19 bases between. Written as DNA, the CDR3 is TGCAGTGCTTCCCACGCAGGGGCTTCGGGCAATCAGCCCCAGCATTTT. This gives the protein CSASHAGASGNQPQHF.

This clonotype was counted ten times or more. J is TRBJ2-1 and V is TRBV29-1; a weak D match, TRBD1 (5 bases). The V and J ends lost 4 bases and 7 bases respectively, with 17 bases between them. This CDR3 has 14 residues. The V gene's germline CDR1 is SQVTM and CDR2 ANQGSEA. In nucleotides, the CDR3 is TGCAGCGTTGTTCTGGCAGGGTCGATGAATGAGCAGTTCTTC. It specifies CSVVLAGSMNEQFF.

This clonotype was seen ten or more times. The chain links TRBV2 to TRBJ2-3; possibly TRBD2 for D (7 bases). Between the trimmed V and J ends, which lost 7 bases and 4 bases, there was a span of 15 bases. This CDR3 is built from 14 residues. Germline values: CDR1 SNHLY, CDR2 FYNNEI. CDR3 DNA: TGTGCCAGCATGGCAGGGGAGGGGGCAGATACGCAGTATTTT. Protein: CASMAGEGADTQYF.

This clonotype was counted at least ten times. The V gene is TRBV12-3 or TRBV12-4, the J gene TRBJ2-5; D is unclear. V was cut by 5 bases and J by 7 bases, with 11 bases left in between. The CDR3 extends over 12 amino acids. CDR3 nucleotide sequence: TGTGCCAGCAGTCCAGGCCGCGCGACCCAGTACTTC. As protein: CASSPGRATQYF.

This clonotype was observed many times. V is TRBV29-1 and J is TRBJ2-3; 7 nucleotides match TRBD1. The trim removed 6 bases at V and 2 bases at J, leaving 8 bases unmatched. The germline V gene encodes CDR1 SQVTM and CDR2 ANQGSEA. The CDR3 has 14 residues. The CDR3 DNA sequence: TGCAGCGTGCAACGGGACAGACTCACAGATACGCAGTATTTT. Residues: CSVQRDRLTDTQYF.

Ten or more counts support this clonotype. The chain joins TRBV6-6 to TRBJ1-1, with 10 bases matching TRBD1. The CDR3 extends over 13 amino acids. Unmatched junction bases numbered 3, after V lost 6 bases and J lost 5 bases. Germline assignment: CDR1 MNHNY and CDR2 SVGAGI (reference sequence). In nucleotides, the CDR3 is TGTGCCAGCAGGGACAGGGGGAGGACTGAAGCTTTCTTT. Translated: CASRDRGRTEAFF.

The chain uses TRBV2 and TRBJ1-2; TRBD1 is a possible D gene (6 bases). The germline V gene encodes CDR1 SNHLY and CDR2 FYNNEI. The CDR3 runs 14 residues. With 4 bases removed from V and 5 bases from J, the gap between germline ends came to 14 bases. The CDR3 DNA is TGTGCCAGCAGTGGGGGGCAGGAGAGGTATGGCTACACCTTC. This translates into CASSGGQERYGYTF.

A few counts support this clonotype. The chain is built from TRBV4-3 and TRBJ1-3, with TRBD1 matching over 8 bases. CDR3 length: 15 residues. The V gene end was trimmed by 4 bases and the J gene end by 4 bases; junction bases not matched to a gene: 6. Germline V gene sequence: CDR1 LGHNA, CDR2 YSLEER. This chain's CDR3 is CASSPRTGRGNTIYF. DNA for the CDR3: TGCGCCAGCAGCCCCCGGACAGGGAGAGGAAACACCATATATTTT.

This CDR3 reads CASSWTGEDGELFF. The CDR3 nucleotides are TGCGCCAGCAGCTGGACAGGGGAGGACGGGGAGCTGTTTTTT. The V and J genes are TRBV5-1 and TRBJ2-2; 9 nucleotides line up with TRBD1. The CDR3 runs to 14 residues. J lost 7 bases, V lost 3 bases, and 4 bases had no gene match. Germline CDR1 and CDR2: SGHRS and YFSETQ.

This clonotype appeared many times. The CDR3 here is CSARERGGTGELFF. CDR3 nucleotides: TGCAGTGCTAGAGAGCGGGGGGGGACCGGGGAGCTGTTTTTT. The genes are TRBV20-1 and TRBJ2-2; 9 positions agree with TRBD2. Germline trimming cut 0 bases from V and 5 bases from J; bases unmatched to any gene: 1. Germline loops: CDR1 DFQATT, CDR2 SNEGSKA (reference sequence). The CDR3 is 14 amino acids.

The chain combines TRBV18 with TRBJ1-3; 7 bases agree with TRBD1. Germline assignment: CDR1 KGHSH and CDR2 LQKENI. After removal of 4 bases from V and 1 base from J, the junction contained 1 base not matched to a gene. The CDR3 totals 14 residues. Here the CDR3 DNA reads TGTGCCAGCTCACGGGACAGTTCTGGAAACACCATATATTTT. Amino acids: CASSRDSSGNTIYF.

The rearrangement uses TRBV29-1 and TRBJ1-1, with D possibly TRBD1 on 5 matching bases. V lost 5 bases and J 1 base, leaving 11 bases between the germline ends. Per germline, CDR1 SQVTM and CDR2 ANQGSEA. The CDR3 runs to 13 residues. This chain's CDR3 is CSVTGRQNTEAFF. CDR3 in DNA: TGCAGCGTTACGGGACGGCAGAACACTGAAGCTTTCTTT.

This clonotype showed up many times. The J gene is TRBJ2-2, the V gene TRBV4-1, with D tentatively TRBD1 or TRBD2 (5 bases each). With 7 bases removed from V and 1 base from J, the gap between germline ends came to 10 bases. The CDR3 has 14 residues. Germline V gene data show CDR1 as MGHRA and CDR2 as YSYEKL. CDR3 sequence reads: CASTRGGNTGELFF. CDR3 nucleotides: TGCGCCAGCACTCGTGGGGGGAACACCGGGGAGCTGTTTTTT.

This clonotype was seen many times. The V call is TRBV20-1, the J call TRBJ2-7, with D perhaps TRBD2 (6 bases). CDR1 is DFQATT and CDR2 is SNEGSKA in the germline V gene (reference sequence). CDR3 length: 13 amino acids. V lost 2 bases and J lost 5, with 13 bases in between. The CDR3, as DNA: TGCAGTGCTAGAATCTTCGGGGGAGACGAGCAGTACTTC. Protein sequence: CSARIFGGDEQYF.

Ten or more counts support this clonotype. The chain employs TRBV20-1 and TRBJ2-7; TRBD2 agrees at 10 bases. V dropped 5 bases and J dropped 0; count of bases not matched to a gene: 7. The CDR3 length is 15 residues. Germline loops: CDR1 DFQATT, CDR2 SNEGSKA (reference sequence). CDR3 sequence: CSASRLAGISYEQYF. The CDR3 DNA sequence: TGCAGTGCTTCCCGACTAGCGGGCATCTCCTACGAGCAGTACTTC.